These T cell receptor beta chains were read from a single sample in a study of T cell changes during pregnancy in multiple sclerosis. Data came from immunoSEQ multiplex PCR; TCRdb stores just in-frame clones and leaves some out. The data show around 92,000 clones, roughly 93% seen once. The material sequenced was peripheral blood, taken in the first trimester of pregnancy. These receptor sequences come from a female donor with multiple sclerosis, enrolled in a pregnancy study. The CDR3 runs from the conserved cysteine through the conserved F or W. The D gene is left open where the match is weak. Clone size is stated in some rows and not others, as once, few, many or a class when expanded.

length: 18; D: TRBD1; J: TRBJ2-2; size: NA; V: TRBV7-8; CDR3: CASSRIMGQGSNTGELFF; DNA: TGTGCCAGCAGCCGTATTATGGGACAGGGCAGCAACACCGGGGAGCTGTTTTTT
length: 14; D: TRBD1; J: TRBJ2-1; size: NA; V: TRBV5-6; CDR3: CASSFGQGSGEQFF; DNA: TGTGCCAGCAGCTTCGGACAGGGTTCGGGTGAGCAGTTCTTC
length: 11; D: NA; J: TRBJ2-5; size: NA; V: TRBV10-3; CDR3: CAISERETQYF; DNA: TGTGCCATCAGCGAGCGAGAGACCCAGTACTTC
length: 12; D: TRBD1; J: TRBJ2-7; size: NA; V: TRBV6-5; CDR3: CASSDRGYEQYF; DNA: TGTGCCAGCAGCGACAGGGGATACGAGCAGTACTTC
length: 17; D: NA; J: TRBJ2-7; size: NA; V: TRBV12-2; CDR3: CASRLAGIVCRGHEQYF; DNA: TGTGCAAGTCGCTTAGCGGGGATCGTGTGCAGGGGCCACGAGCAGTACTTC
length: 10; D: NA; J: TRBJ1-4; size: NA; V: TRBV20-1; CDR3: CSIPREKLFF; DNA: TGCAGTATACCGCGAGAAAAACTGTTTTTT
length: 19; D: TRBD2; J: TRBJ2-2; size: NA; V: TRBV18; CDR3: CASSPITGGSGTFTGELFF; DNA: TGTGCCAGCTCACCAATTACGGGAGGTAGCGGAACCTTCACCGGGGAGCTGTTTTTT
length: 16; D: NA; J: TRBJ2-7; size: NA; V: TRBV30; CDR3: CAWSGRGGTESYEQYF; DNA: TGTGCCTGGAGTGGCCGGGGCGGGACGGAGTCCTACGAGCAGTACTTC
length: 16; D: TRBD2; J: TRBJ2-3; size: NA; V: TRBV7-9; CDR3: CASSSSGAGSTDTQYF; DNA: TGTGCCAGCAGCTCCAGCGGGGCGGGGAGCACAGATACGCAGTATTTT
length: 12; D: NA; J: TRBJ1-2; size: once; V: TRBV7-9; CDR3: CASSSFLGGYTF; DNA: TGTGCCAGCAGCTCTTTCCTCGGTGGCTACACCTTC
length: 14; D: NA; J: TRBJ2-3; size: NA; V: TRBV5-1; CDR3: CASSLRVSTDTQYF; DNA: TGCGCCAGCAGCTTGCGGGTTAGCACAGATACGCAGTATTTT
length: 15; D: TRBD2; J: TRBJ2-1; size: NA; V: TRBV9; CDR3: CASSVGGGAYNEQFF; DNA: TGTGCCAGCAGCGTAGGCGGGGGGGCCTACAATGAGCAGTTCTTC
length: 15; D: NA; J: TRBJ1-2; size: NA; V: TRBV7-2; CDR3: CASSLGKGGLYGYTF; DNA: TGTGCCAGCAGCTTAGGAAAGGGCGGACTCTATGGCTACACCTTC
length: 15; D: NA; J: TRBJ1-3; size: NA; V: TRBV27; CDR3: CASREGPNSGNTIYF; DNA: TGTGCCAGCAGGGAGGGACCTAACTCTGGAAACACCATATATTTT
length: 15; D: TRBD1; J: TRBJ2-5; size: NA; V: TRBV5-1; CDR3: CASSLSDRERKTQYF; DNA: TGCGCCAGCAGCTTGTCGGACAGGGAGCGGAAGACCCAGTACTTC
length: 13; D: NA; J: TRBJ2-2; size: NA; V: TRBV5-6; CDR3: CASSPGGTGELFF; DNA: TGTGCCAGCAGCCCCGGGGGAACCGGGGAGCTGTTTTTT
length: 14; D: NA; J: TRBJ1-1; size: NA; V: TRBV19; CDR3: CASSIGQGSTEAFF; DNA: TGTGCCAGTAGTATCGGTCAAGGGAGCACTGAAGCTTTCTTT